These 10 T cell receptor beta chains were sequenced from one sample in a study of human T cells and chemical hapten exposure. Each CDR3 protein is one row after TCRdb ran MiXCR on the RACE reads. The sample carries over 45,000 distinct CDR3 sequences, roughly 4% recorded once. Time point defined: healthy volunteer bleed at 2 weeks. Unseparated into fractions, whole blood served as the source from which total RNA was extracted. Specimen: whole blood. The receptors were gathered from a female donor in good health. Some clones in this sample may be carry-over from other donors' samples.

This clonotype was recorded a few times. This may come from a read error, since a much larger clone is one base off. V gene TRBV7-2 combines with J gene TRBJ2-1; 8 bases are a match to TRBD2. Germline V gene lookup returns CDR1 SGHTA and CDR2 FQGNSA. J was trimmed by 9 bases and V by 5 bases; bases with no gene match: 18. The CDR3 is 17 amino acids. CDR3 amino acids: CASSLRGSGGPCGEQFF. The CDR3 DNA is TGTGCCAGCAGCCTCCGGGGGAGCGGGGGCCCCTGCGGTGAGCAGTTCTTC.

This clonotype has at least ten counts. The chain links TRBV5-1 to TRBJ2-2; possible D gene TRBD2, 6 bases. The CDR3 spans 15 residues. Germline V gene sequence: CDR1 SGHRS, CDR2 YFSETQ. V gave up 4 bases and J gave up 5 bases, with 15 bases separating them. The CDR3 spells CASSVTQGGTGELFF. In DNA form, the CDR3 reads TGCGCCAGCAGCGTTACCCAGGGAGGAACCGGGGAGCTGTTTTTT.

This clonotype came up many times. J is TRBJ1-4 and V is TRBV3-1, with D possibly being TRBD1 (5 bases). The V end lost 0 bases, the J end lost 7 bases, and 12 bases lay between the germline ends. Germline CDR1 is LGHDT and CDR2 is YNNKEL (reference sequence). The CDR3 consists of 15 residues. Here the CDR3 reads CASSQDRGAGEKLFF. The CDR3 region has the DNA TGTGCCAGCAGCCAAGACCGAGGGGCCGGTGAAAAACTGTTTTTT.

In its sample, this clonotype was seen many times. This CDR3 reads CASSQDSTNEKLFF. For the CDR3, the DNA is TGTGCCAGCAGCCAAGATTCGACCAATGAAAAACTGTTTTTT. The chain employs TRBV4-2 and TRBJ1-4; D is undetermined. V gave up 0 bases and J gave up 5 bases, with 7 bases separating them. Per the germline V gene, CDR1 is LGHNA and CDR2 is YNFKEQ. The CDR3 consists of 14 residues.

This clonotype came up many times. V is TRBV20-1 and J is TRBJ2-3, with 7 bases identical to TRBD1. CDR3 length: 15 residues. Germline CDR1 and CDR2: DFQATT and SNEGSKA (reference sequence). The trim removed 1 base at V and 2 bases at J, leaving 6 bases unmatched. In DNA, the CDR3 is TGCAGTGCTAGAGGCAGGACAGGTCCCACAGATACGCAGTATTTT. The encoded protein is CSARGRTGPTDTQYF.

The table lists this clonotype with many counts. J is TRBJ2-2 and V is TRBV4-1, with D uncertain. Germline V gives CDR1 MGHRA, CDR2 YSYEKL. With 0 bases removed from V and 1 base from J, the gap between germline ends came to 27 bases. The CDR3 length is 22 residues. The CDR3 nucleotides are TGCGCCAGCAGCCAAGAAATCGAGATCCAGGTACCCGAAAAATTGAACACCGGGGAGCTGTTTTTT. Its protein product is CASSQEIEIQVPEKLNTGELFF.

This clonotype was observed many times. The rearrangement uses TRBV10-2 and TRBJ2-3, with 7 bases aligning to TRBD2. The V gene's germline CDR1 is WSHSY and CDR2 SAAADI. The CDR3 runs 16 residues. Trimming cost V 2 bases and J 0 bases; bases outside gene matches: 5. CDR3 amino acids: CASSEKAGPSTDTQYF. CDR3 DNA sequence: TGCGCCAGCAGTGAGAAAGCGGGACCTAGCACAGATACGCAGTATTTT.

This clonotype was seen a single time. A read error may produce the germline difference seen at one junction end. This CDR3 reads CTSSPQSGGVTDTQYF. The CDR3 bases are TGTACCAGCAGTCCCCAGTCCGGGGGAGTCACAGATACGCAGTATTTT. The chain combines TRBV6-6 with TRBJ2-3, with a possible D match to TRBD2 (6 bases). CDR1 and CDR2 (germline): MNHNY, SVGAGI (reference sequence). The CDR3 contains 16 residues.

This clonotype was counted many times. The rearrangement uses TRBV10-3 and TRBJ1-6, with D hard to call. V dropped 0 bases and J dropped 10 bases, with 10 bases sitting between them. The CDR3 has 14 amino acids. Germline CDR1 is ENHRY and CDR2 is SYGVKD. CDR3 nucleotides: TGTGCCATCAGTGAGTCGCTGAGGATATCACCCCTCCACTTT. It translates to CAISESLRISPLHF.

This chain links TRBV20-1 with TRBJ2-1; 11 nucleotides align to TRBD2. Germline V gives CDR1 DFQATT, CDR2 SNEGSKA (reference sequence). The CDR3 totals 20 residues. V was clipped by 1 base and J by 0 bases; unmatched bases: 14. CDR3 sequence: CSARAWGTSGGRSSYNEQFF. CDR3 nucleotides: TGCAGTGCTAGAGCCTGGGGCACTAGCGGGGGCCGGAGCTCCTACAATGAGCAGTTCTTC.